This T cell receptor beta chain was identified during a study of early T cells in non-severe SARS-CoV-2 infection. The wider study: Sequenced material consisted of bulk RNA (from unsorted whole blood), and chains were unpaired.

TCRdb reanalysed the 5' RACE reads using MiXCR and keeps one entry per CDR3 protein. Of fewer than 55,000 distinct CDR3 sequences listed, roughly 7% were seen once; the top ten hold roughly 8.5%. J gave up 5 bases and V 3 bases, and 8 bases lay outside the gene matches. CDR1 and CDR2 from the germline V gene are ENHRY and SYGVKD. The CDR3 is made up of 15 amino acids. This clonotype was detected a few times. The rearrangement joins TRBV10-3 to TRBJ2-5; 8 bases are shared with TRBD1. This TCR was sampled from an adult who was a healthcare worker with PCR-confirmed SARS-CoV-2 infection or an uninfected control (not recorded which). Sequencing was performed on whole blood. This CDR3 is CAISEARDRLETQYF. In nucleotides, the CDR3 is TGTGCCATCAGTGAAGCTAGGGACAGGCTCGAGACCCAGTACTTC.